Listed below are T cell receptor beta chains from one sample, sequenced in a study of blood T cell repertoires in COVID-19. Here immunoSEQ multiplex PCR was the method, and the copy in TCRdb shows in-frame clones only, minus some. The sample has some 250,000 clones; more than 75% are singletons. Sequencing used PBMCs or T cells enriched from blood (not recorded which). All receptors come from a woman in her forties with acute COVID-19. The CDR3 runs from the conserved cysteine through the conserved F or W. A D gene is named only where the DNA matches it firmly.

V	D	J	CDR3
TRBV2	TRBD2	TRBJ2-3	CASRRTSGKSSF
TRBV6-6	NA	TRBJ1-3	CASRQANSGNTIYF
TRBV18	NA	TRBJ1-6	CASSPFRQDYNSPLHF
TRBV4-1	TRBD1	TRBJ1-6	CASSQDPGQYNSPLHF
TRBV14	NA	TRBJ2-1	CASSQSFRGSYNEQFF
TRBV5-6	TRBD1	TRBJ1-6	CASSRGTGRADNSPLHF
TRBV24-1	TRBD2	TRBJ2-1	CATSDSIIAGGSYNEQFF
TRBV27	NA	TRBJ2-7	CASSSLRTTNVNEQYF
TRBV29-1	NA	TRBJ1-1	CSAQGGGSEAFF
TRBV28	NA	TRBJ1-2	CASHAGVYGYTF
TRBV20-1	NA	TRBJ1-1	CSASVRVTQAEAFF
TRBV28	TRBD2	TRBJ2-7	CASSPWEGFDEQYF
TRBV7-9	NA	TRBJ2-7	CASSPRGYDSYEQYF
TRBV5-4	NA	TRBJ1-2	CASSLSLFSGGGYTF